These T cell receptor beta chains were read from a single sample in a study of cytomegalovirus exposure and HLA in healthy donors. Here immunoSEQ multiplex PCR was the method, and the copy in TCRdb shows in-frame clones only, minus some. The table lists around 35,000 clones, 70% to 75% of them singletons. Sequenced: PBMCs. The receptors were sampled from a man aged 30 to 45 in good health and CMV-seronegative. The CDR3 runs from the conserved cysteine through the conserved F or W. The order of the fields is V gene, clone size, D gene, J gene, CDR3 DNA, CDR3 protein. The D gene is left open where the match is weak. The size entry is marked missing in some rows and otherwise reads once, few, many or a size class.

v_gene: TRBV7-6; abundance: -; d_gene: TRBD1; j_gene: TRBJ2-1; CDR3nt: TGTGCCAGCAGCCTCCGGGACAGGGAATACAACGAGCAGTTCTTC; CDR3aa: CASSLRDREYNEQFF
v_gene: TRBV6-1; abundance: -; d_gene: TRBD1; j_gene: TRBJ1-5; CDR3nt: TGTGCCGGCAGACAGGGTAATCAGCCCCAGCATTTT; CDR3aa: CAGRQGNQPQHF
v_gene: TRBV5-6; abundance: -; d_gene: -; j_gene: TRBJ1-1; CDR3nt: TGTGCCAGCAGCCGTATTCACACTGAAGCTTTCTTT; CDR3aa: CASSRIHTEAFF
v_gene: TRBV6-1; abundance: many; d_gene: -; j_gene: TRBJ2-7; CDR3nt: TGTGCCAGCAGTGAACGACTGGGACACTACGAGCAGTACTTC; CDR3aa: CASSERLGHYEQYF
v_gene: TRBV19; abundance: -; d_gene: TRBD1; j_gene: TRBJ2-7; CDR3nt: TGTGCCAGCAGACAGGGCGCAGGGGAGCAGTACTTC; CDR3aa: CASRQGAGEQYF
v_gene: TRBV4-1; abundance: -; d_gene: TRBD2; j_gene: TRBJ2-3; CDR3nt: TGCGCCAGCAGCCAAGCGGCTAGCGGGTCTTCTTATACGCAGTATTTT; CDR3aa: CASSQAASGSSYTQYF
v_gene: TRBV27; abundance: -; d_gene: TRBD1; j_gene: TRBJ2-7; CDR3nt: TGTGCCAGCAGTCCGAGGGCGACAGGGGGCAGCTACGAGCAGTACTTC; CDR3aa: CASSPRATGGSYEQYF
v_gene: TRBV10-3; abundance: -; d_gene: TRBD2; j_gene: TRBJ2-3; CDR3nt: TGTGCCATCAGTGAGACCACTAGCGGGAGGACAGATACGCAGTATTTT; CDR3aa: CAISETTSGRTDTQYF
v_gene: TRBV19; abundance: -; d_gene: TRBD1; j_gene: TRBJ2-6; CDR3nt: TGTGCCAGTAGTACCCAACAGGGGCTCCCTGGGGCCAACGTCCTGACTTTC; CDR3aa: CASSTQQGLPGANVLTF
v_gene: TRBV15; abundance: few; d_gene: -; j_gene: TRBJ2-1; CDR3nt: TGTGCCACCAGCACCTCCCGCGGTGACTACAATGAGCAGTTCTTC; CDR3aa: CATSTSRGDYNEQFF
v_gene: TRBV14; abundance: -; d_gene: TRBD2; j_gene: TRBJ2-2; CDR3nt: TGTGCCAGCAGCCCCTGGGGGGGGATGCACGGGGAGCTGTTTTTT; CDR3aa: CASSPWGGMHGELFF
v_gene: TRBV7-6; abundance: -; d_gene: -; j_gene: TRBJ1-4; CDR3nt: TGTGCCAGCAGTGATCGACCCACAGGTTATGAAAAACTGTTTTTT; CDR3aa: CASSDRPTGYEKLFF
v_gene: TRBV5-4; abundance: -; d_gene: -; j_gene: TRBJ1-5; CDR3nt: TGTGCCAGCAGCGAGGAGGGGGGGCCGGCCCAGCATTTT; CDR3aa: CASSEEGGPAQHF
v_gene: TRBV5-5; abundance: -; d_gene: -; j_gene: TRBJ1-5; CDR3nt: TGTGCCAGCAGCCTCTCGGGGGGACAGCCCCAGCATTTT; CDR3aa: CASSLSGGQPQHF
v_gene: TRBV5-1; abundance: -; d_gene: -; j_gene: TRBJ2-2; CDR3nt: TGCGCCAGCAGCAAGAGGGCGGGTGATTCCGGGGAGCTGTTTTTT; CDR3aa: CASSKRAGDSGELFF
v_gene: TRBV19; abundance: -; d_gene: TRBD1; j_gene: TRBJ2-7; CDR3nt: TGTGCCAGCGGGGACAGGGGGACTTACGAGCAGTACTTC; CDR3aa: CASGDRGTYEQYF
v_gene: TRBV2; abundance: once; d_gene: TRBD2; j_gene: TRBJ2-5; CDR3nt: TGTGCCAGCAGTGACCCTAGCGGGCGGATTGAGACCCAGTACTTC; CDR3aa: CASSDPSGRIETQYF
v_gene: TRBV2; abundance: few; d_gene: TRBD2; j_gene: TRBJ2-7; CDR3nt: TGTGCCAGCAGCCTCGGGGGAGGGACTAGCGGGAGGTACGAGCAGTACTTC; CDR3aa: CASSLGGGTSGRYEQYF
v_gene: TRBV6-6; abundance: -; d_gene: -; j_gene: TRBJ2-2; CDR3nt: TGTGCCAGCAGTTATGGCGGGCGTACCGGGGAGCTGTTTTTT; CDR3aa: CASSYGGRTGELFF
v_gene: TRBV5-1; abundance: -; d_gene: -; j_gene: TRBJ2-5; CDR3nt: TGCGCCAGCAGCACCTTCGGCGGGGAGACCCAGTACTTC; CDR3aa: CASSTFGGETQYF
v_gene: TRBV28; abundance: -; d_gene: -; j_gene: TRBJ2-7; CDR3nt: TGTGCCAGCCACGCTGGGGCGGGAAGCTCCTACGAGCAGTACTTC; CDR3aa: CASHAGAGSSYEQYF
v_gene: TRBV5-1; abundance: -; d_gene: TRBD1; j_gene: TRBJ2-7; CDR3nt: TGCGCCAGCAGCGCCGGGACAGGGGGCGATCGGAGCTCCTACGAGCAGTACTTC; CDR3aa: CASSAGTGGDRSSYEQYF
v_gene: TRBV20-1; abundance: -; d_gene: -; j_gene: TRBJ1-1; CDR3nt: TGCAGTGCGGGAGAGAACACTGAAGCTTTCTTT; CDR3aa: CSAGENTEAFF
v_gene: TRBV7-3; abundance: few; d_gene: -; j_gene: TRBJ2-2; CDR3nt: TGTGCCAGCAGCTTCGTCCCGAACACCGGGGAGCTGTTTTTT; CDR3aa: CASSFVPNTGELFF
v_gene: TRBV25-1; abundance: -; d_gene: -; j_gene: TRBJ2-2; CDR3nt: TGTGCCAGCAGTGAGAAGGGGTTGAACACCGGGGAGCTGTTTTTT; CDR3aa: CASSEKGLNTGELFF
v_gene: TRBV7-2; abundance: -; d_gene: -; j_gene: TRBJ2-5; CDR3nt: TGTGCCAGCAGCTTAGGAGTGAGCACAGGGACGGGGGAGACCCAGTACTTC; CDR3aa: CASSLGVSTGTGETQYF
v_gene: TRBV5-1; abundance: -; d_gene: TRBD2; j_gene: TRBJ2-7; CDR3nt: TGCGCCAGCAGCCCCACTAGCGGGAGGGCCACCGAGCAGTACTTC; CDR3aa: CASSPTSGRATEQYF
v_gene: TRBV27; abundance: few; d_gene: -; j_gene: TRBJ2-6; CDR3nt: TGTGCCAGCAGTTTATCGGCGGGGTCTGGGGCCAACGTCCTGACTTTC; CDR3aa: CASSLSAGSGANVLTF
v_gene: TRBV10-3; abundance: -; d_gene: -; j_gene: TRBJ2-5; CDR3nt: TGTGCCGCCCGCGGAGGGTCGGGAGAGACCCAGTACTTC; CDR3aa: CAARGGSGETQYF
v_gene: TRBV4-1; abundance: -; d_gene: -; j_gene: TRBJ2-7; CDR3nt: TGCGCCAGCAGTCCCTCCAGTGGAGAGGTACGATCGCAGTACTTC; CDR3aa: CASSPSSGEVRSQYF
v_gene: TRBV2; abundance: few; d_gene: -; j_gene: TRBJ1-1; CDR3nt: TGTGCCAGCAGCCGACTTAAGGACACTGAAGCTTTCTTT; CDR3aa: CASSRLKDTEAFF
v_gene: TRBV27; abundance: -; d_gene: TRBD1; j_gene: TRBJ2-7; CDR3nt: TGTGCCAGCAGTTTGGGCAGGGGGCTATCCTACGAGCAGTACTTC; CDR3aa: CASSLGRGLSYEQYF
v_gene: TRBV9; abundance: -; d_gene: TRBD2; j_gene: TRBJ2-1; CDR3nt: TGTGCCAGCAGCGTCTCAGCGGGGAATGGGGACAATGAGCAGTTCTTC; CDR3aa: CASSVSAGNGDNEQFF
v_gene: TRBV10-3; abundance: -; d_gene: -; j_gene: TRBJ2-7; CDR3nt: TGTGCCATCAGTGAGACAGGCTGGGAGCAGTACTTC; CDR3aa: CAISETGWEQYF
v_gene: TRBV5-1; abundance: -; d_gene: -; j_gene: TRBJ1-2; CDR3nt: TGCGCCAGCAGCTACGGACATTCAGGGGCTAACTATGGCTACCCCTTC; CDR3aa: CASSYGHSGANYGYPF
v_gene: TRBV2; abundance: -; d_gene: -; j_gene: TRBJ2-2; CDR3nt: TGTGCCAGCAGTACGACAACGAACACCGGGGAGCTGTTTTTT; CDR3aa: CASSTTTNTGELFF
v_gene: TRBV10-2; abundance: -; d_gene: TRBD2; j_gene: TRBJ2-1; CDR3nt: TGCGCCAGCAGACCTAGACTAGCGGGCTACAATGAGCAGTTCTTC; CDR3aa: CASRPRLAGYNEQFF
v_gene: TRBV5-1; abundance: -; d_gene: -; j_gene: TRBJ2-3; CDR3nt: TGCGCCAGCAGCTTGAGCGTCGACACAGATACGCAGTATTTT; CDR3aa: CASSLSVDTDTQYF
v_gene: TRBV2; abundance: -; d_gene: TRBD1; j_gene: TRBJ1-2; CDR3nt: TGTGCCAGCAGTGCATTTGACAGGGTGAGGGATGGCTACACCTTC; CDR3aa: CASSAFDRVRDGYTF
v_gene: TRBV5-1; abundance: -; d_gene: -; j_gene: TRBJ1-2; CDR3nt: TGCGCCAGCTCGGCGGGGGAAACAGATTCTCATGGCTACACCTTC; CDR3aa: CASSAGETDSHGYTF
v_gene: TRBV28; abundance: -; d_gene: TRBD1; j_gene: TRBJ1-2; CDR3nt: TGTGCCAGCAGATTGGGGACAGTCCACTCCTATGGCTACACCTTC; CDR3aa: CASRLGTVHSYGYTF
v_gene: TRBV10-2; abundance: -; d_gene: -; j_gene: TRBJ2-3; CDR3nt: TGCGCCAGCGCTGTAGCGGACTCCACAGATACGCAGTATTTT; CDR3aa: CASAVADSTDTQYF
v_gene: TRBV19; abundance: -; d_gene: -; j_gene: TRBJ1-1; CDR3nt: TGTGCCAGTAGTATTGGGAGCACTGAAGCTTTCTTT; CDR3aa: CASSIGSTEAFF
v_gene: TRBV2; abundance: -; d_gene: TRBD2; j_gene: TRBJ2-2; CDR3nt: TGTGCCAGCATCGGGACTAGCGGGGGGATGGGCACCGGGGAGCTGTTTTTT; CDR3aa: CASIGTSGGMGTGELFF
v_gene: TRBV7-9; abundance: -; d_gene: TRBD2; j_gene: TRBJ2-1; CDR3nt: TGTGCCAGCAGCTCCGCAAGACTAGCGGGGGTCTACGGTGAGCAGTTCTTC; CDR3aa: CASSSARLAGVYGEQFF
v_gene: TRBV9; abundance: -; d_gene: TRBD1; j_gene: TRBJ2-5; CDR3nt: TGTGCCAGCAGCGCCCACGGACAGGGGAGCCAAGAGACCCAGTACTTC; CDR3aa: CASSAHGQGSQETQYF
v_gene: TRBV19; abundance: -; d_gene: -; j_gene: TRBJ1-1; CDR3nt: TGTGCCAGTAGTATTTGGGGGCCGGTCCCCACAAGGCAGGGCCGGGAAGCTTTCTTT; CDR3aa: CASSIWGPVPTRQGREAFF
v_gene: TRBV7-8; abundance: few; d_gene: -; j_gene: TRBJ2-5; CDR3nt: TGTGCCAGCAGCTTAGTGGTCGCTAGCTCTTCTGGGGAAGAGACCCAGTACTTC; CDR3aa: CASSLVVASSSGEETQYF
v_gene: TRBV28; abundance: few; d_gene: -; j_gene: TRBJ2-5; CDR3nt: TGTGCCAGCAGTGCCCGACTCTCACCCCCTGCGGACTTC; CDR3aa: CASSARLSPPADF
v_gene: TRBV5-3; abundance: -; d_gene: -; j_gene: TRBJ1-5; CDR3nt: TGTGCCAGAAGCTCGCAGGGGACGAGACCCCTTTATAGCAATCAGCCCCAGCATTTT; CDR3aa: CARSSQGTRPLYSNQPQHF